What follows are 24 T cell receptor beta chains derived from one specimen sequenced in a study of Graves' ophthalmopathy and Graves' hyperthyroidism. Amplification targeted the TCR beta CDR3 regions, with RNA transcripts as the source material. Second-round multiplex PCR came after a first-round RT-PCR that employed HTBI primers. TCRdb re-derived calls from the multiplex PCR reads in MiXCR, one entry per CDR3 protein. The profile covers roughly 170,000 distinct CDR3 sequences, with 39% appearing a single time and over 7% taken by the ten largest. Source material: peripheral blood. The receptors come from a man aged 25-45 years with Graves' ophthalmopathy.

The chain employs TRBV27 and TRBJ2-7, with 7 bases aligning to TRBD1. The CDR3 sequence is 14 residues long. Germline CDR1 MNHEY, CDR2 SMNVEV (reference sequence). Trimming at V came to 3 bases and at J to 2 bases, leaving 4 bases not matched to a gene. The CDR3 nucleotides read TGTGCCAGCAGTTTTGGACAGGCTCCCTACGAGCAGTACTTC. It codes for CASSFGQAPYEQYF.

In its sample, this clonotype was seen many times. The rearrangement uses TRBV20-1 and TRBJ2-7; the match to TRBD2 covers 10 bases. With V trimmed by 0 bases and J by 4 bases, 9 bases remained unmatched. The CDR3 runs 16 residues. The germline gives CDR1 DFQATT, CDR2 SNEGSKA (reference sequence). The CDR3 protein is CSARDLLAGEKYEQYF. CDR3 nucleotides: TGCAGTGCTAGAGATCTTCTAGCGGGAGAAAAATACGAGCAGTACTTC.

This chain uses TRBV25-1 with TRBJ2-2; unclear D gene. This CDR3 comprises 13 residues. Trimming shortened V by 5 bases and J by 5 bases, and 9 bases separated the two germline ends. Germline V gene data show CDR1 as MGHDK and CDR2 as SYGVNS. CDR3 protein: CASSWTETGELFF. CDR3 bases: TGTGCCAGCAGTTGGACGGAGACCGGGGAGCTGTTTTTT.

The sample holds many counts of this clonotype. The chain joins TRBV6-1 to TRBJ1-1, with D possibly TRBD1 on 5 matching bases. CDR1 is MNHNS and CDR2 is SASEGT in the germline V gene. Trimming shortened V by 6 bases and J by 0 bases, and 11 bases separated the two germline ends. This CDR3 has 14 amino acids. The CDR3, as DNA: TGTGCCAGCAGAATCGGGGGTGTGAACACTGAAGCTTTCTTT. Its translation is CASRIGGVNTEAFF.

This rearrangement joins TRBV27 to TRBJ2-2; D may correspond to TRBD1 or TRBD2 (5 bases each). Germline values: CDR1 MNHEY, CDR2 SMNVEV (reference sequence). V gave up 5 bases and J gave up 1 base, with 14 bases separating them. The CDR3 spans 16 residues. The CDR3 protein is CASSQPGPLNTGELFF. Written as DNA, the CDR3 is TGTGCCAGCAGTCAACCGGGACCACTGAACACCGGGGAGCTGTTTTTT.

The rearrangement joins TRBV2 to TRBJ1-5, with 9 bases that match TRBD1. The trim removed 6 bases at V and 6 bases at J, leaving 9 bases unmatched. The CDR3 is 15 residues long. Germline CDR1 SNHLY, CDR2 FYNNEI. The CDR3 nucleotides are TGTGCCAGCAGCCTAGACGGGACAGGGCTTCAGCCCCAGCATTTT. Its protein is CASSLDGTGLQPQHF.

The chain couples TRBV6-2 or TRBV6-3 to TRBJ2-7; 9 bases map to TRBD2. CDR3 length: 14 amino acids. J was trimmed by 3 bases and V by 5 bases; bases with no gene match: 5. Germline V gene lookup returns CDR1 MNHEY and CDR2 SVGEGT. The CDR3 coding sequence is TGTGCCAGCAGTACAATAGCGGGAGACTACGAGCAGTACTTC. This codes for CASSTIAGDYEQYF.

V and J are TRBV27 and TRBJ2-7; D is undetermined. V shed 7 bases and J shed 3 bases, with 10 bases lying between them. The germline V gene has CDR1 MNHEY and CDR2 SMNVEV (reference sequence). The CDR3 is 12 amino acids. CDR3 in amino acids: CASILPFYEQYF. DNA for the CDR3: TGTGCCAGCATCCTCCCCTTCTACGAGCAGTACTTC.

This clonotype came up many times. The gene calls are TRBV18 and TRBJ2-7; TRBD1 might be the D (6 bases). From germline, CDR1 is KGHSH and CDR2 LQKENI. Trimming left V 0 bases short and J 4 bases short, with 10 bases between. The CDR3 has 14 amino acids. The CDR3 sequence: CASSPPLRGYEQYF. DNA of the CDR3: TGTGCCAGCTCACCACCGCTCAGGGGATACGAGCAGTACTTC.

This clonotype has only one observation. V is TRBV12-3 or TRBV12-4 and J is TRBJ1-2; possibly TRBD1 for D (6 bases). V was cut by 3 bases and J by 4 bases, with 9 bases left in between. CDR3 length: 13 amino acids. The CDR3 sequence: CASSFGTSYGYTF. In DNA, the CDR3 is TGTGCCAGCAGTTTCGGGACAAGCTATGGCTACACCTTC.

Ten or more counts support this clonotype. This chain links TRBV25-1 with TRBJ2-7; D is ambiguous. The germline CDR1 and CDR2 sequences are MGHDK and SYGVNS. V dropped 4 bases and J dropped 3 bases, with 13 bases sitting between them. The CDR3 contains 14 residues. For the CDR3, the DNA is TGTGCCAGCAGTGGAGACGGGTCCCTCTACGAGCAGTACTTC. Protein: CASSGDGSLYEQYF.

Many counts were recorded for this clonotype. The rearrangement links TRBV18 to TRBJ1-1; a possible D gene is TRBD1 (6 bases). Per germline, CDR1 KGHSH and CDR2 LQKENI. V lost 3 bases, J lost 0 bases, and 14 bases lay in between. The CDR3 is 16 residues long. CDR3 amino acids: CASSPRDTYLNTEAFF. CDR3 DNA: TGTGCCAGCTCACCGCGGGACACTTACCTGAACACTGAAGCTTTCTTT. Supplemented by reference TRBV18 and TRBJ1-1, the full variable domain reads NAGVMQNPRHLVRRRGQEARLRCSPMKGHSHVYWYRQLPEEGLKFMVYLQKENIIDESGMPKERFSAEFPKEGPSILRIQQVVRGDSAAYFCASSPRDTYLNTEAFFGQGTRLTVV.

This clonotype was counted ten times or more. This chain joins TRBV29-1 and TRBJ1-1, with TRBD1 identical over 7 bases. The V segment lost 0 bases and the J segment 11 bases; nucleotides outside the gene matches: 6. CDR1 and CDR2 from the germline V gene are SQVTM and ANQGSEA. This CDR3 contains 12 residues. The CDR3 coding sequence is TGCAGCGTTGAAGATACTAGGGGGCGGGCTTTCTTT. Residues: CSVEDTRGRAFF.

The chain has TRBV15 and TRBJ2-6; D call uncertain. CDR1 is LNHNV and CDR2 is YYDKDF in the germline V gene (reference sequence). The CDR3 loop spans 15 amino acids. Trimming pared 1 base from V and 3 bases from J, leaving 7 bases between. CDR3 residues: CATSRARSGANVLTF. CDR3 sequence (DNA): TGTGCCACCAGCAGAGCGAGAAGTGGGGCCAACGTCCTGACTTTC.

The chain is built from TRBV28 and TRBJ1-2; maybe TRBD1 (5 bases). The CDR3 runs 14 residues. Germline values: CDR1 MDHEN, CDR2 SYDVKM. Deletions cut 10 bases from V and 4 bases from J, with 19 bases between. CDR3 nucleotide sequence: TGTGCCACCCCGTCTAACGGGGCGGTCTATGGCTACACCTTC. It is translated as CATPSNGAVYGYTF.

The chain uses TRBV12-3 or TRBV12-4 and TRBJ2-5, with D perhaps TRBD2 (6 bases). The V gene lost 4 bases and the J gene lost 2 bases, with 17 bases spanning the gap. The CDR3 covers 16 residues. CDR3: CASSYGGTGEQETQYF. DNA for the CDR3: TGTGCCAGCAGTTACGGGGGTACGGGGGAACAAGAGACCCAGTACTTC.

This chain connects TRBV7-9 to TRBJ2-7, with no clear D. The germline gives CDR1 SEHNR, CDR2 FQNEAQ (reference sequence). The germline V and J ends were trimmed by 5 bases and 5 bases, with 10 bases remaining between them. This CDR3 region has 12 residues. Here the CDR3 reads CASSPSTHEQYF. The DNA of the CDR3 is TGTGCCAGCAGCCCCAGCACCCACGAGCAGTACTTC.

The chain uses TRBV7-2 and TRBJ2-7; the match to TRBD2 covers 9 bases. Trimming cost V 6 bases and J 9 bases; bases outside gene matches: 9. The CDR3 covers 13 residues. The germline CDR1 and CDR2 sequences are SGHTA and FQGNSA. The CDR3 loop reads CASSLFPTSGQYF. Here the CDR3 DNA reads TGTGCCAGCAGTTTATTCCCGACTAGCGGGCAGTACTTC.

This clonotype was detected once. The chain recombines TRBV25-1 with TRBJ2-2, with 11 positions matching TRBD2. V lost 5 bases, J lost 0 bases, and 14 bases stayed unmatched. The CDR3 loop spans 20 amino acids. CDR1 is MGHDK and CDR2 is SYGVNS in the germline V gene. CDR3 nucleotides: TGTGCCAGCAGTCGTGCCCGGACTAGCGGGTCGGGACCGAACACCGGGGAGCTGTTTTTT. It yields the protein CASSRARTSGSGPNTGELFF.

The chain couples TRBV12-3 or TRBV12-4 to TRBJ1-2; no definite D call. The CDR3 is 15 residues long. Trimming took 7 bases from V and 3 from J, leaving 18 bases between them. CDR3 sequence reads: CASTGRGNVDYGYTF. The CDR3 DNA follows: TGTGCCAGCACCGGCAGAGGGAATGTCGACTATGGCTACACCTTC.

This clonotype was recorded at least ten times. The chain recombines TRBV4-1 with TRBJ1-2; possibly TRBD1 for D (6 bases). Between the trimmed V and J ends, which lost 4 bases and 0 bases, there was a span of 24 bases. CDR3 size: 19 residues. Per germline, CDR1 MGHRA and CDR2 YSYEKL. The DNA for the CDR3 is TGCGCCAGCAGCCTCCTCCCGGGGCAGGGGCGTTCAGCTAACTATGGCTACACCTTC. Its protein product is CASSLLPGQGRSANYGYTF.

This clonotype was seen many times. The CDR3 DNA sequence: TGTGCCTGGAGTGTACTGCCTAGCGCACCTTACGAGCAGTACTTC. Amino acids: CAWSVLPSAPYEQYF. This chain links TRBV30 with TRBJ2-7; D might be TRBD2 (6 bases). V was cut by 0 bases and J by 4 bases, with 16 bases left in between. Per germline, CDR1 GTSNPN and CDR2 SVGIG (reference sequence). The CDR3 has 15 residues.

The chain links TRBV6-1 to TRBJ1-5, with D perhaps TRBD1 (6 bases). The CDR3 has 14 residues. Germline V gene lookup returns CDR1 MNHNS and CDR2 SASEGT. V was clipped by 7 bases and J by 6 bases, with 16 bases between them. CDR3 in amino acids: CASNLKQGAQPQHF. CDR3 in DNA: TGTGCCAGCAACTTAAAACAGGGTGCTCAGCCCCAGCATTTT.

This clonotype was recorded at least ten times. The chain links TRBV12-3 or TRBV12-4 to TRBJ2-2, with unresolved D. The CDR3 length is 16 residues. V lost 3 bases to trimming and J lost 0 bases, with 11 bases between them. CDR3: CASSFSGLANTGELFF. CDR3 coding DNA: TGTGCCAGCAGTTTTTCTGGGCTAGCGAACACCGGGGAGCTGTTTTTT.